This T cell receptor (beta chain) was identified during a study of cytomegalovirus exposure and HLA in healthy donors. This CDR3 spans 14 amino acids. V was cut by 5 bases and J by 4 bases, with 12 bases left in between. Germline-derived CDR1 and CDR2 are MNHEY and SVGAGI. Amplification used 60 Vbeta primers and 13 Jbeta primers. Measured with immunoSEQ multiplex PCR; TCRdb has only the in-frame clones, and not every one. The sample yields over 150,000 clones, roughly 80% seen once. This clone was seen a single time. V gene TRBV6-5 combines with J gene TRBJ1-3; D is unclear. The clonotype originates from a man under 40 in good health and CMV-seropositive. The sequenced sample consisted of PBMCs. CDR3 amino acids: CASSAGAGGNTIYF. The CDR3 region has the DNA TGTGCCAGCAGTGCGGGCGCGGGGGGAAACACCATATATTTT.